Below are 30 T cell receptor beta chains sequenced from a single sample in a study of shared clonotypes between healthy human individuals (dated by TCRdb to the early 2020s). Libraries were prepared through the immunoSEQ multiplex PCR assay. Imported from immuneACCESS, the table was reduced by TCRdb to in-frame sequences with V and J called. These copies leave out some clones; in studies compared against another copy, an unresolved V gene accounts for under half, and the cause of the remainder is not known. Present in this sample are a few million clones, over 85% of which were seen just once. Of the sample, more than 1.5% is held by the ten largest clones. CD8 naive samples consisted of CD45RO-negative cells that were positively selected for CCR7, yielding a CD45RA+CCR7+ population without TemRA cells. The specimen was naive CD8+ T cells from PBMCs. Read against the paper, the sample's cell subset or site label means: CD45RA+CCR7+. Receptors were obtained from a man aged 18 to 29 in good health. Some clones in this sample may be carry-over from other donors' samples.

The J gene is TRBJ2-7, the V gene TRBV9; weak D call: TRBD2 (5 bases). V was pared by 4 bases and J by 2 bases, with 19 bases between. In germline, CDR1 is SGDLS, CDR2 YYNGEE. The CDR3 totals 16 residues. The CDR3: CASSSSVLEGTYEQYF. The CDR3 DNA is TGTGCCAGCAGCTCAAGCGTACTAGAAGGGACCTACGAGCAGTACTTC.

CDR3 protein: CASTADPRLYSNQPQHF. CDR3 nucleotides: TGTGCCAGTACCGCGGACCCCAGGCTCTATAGCAATCAGCCCCAGCATTTT. This rearrangement joins TRBV19 to TRBJ1-5; D remains unclear. Germline loops: CDR1 LNHDA, CDR2 SQIVND (reference sequence). The germline V and J ends were trimmed by 7 bases and 0 bases, with 19 bases remaining between them. CDR3 length: 17 residues. The full variable domain, its missing parts supplied by reference TRBV19 and TRBJ1-5, is DGGITQSPKYLFRKEGQNVTLSCEQNLNHDAMYWYRQDPGQGLRLIYYSQIVNDFQKGDIAEGYSVSREKKESFPLTVTSAQKNPTAFYLCASTADPRLYSNQPQHFGDGTRLSIL.

This clone was detected only a few times. This chain connects TRBV5-6 to TRBJ1-4, with a weak D call TRBD1 (6 bases). Trimming stripped 6 bases from V and 8 bases from J, with 11 bases between. CDR1 is SGHDT and CDR2 is YYEEEE in the germline V gene. The CDR3 is made up of 12 amino acids. CDR3 sequence reads: CASTIGGEKLFF. Here the CDR3 DNA reads TGTGCCAGCACCATTGGGGGCGAAAAACTGTTTTTT.

The genes are TRBV28 and TRBJ2-1; 9 bases line up with TRBD2. V lost 6 bases and J lost 1; bases outside the gene matches: 4. CDR1 and CDR2 from the germline V gene are MDHEN and SYDVKM. The CDR3 totals 15 residues. CDR3 nucleotides: TGTGCCAGCAGCTCAACTAGCGGGTCCTACAATGAGCAGTTCTTC. Translated, it gives CASSSTSGSYNEQFF.

The chain combines TRBV29-1 with TRBJ1-2, with TRBD1 as a possible D gene (6 bases). From germline, CDR1 is SQVTM and CDR2 ANQGSEA. This CDR3 has 16 amino acids. V lost 1 base to trimming and J lost 6 bases, with 21 bases between them. This CDR3 reads CSVEVWGSRGKDGYTF. In DNA form, the CDR3 reads TGCAGCGTTGAAGTTTGGGGCTCCAGGGGTAAGGATGGCTACACCTTC.

The chain has TRBV9 and TRBJ2-7; TRBD2 matches 8 bases. Trimming at V came to 0 bases and at J to 2 bases, leaving 4 bases not matched to a gene. Germline V lookup: CDR1 SGDLS, CDR2 YYNGEE. CDR3 length: 15 amino acids. CDR3 amino acids: CASSVGLASTYEQYF. Here the CDR3 DNA reads TGTGCCAGCAGCGTAGGACTAGCGTCGACCTACGAGCAGTACTTC.

The V call is TRBV5-5, the J call TRBJ2-7; no reliable D call. Germline CDR1 SGHKS, CDR2 YYEKEE (reference sequence). CDR3 length equals 13 residues. V lost 0 bases and J lost 3, with 7 bases in between. CDR3 sequence (DNA): TGTGCCAGCAGCTTGGCGCCGGTCTACGAGCAGTACTTC. Protein: CASSLAPVYEQYF.

The V gene is TRBV4-1, the J gene TRBJ2-7; 7 bases are a match to TRBD2. The CDR3 extends over 16 amino acids. V lost 1 base to trimming and J lost 0 bases; unmatched junction nucleotides: 6. Germline loops: CDR1 MGHRA, CDR2 YSYEKL. The CDR3 region is CASSQVVGGSSYEQYF. The CDR3 nucleotides are TGCGCCAGCAGCCAAGTGGTGGGCGGGAGCTCCTACGAGCAGTACTTC.

The V gene is TRBV5-1, the J gene TRBJ2-7, with D unclear. CDR3 size: 15 residues. The germline V and J ends were trimmed by 4 bases and 2 bases, with 16 bases remaining between them. Germline V gives CDR1 SGHRS, CDR2 YFSETQ. DNA of the CDR3: TGCGCCAGCAGCAAGGATCACCCCGCGCCCTACGAGCAGTACTTC. Translating it yields CASSKDHPAPYEQYF. The variable domain in full, completed from reference TRBV5-1 and TRBJ2-7, reads KAGVTQTPRYLIKTRGQQVTLSCSPISGHRSVSWYQQTPGQGLQFLFEYFSETQRNKGNFPGRFSGRQFSNSRSEMNVSTLELGDSALYLCASSKDHPAPYEQYFGPGTRLTVT.

The chain joins TRBV6-1 to TRBJ1-5; D gene ambiguous. Germline CDR1 MNHNS, CDR2 SASEGT. V lost 7 bases to trimming and J lost 1 base, with 11 bases between them. This CDR3 has 14 residues. CDR3 coding DNA: TGTGCCAGCAAACGGAGGGAGAGCAATCAGCCCCAGCATTTT. Translation gives CASKRRESNQPQHF.

The chain couples TRBV7-8 to TRBJ1-4; perhaps TRBD1 as D (6 bases). The CDR3 sequence is 21 residues long. The ends were cut back, 5 bases at V and 0 bases at J, with 28 bases in the middle. Germline-derived CDR1 and CDR2 are SGHVS and FQNEAQ. The CDR3 DNA reads TGTGCCAGCAGCGCAAGCCTCCCGTGGGGGGCCGACAAACCAACTAATGAAAAACTGTTTTTT. Encoded protein: CASSASLPWGADKPTNEKLFF.

V is TRBV28 and J is TRBJ2-3, with 9 bases fitting TRBD1. Trimming cost V 6 bases and J 4 bases; bases outside gene matches: 11. The CDR3 contains 16 residues. The germline gives CDR1 MDHEN, CDR2 SYDVKM. The chain's CDR3 is CASSPGRDRVADTQYF. The CDR3 DNA reads as TGTGCCAGCAGCCCTGGGCGGGACAGGGTTGCAGATACGCAGTATTTT.

The genes are TRBV9 and TRBJ2-1; D may be TRBD1 (6 bases). Trimming shortened V by 0 bases and J by 8 bases, and 12 bases separated the two germline ends. Germline V gene sequence: CDR1 SGDLS, CDR2 YYNGEE. This CDR3 region has 14 residues. The CDR3 bases are TGTGCCAGCAGCGTAGGGGGGACACTGTATGAGCAGTTCTTC. This translates into CASSVGGTLYEQFF.

This chain uses TRBV2 with TRBJ1-5; the match to TRBD1 covers 7 bases. CDR3 size: 18 residues. After removal of 6 bases from V and 0 bases from J, the junction contained 14 bases not matched to a gene. In germline, CDR1 is SNHLY, CDR2 FYNNEI. For the CDR3, the DNA is TGTGCCAGCAGCTATCAACCGGGACAGAAATTTAGCAATCAGCCCCAGCATTTT. It translates to CASSYQPGQKFSNQPQHF.

The V gene is TRBV6-5, the J gene TRBJ1-1; 7 nucleotides agree with TRBD1. This CDR3 is 15 amino acids long. Trimming removed 6 bases from V and 1 base from J; junction bases left unmatched: 8. The V gene's germline CDR1 is MNHEY and CDR2 SVGAGI. CDR3 DNA: TGTGCCAGCAGCCACAGGGGAGGGTGGAACACTGAAGCTTTCTTT. Its protein is CASSHRGGWNTEAFF.

The rearrangement links TRBV5-6 to TRBJ2-7; perhaps D is TRBD1 or TRBD2 (5 bases each). The CDR3 is 13 amino acids. The V gene lost 4 bases and the J gene lost 3 bases, with 11 bases spanning the gap. CDR1 is SGHDT, CDR2 YYEEEE, per germline. In nucleotides, the CDR3 is TGTGCCAGCAGCACGGGACGAGGCTACGAGCAGTACTTC. Translating gives CASSTGRGYEQYF.

V and J are TRBV27 and TRBJ2-7, with a tentative D call TRBD1 (6 bases). This CDR3 comprises 14 residues. Trimming took 6 bases from V and 3 from J, leaving 15 bases between them. Germline V gene lookup returns CDR1 MNHEY and CDR2 SMNVEV (reference sequence). DNA of the CDR3: TGTGCCAGCAGCCTTTCCCGGGACAACTACGAGCAGTACTTC. The encoded protein is CASSLSRDNYEQYF.

This chain joins TRBV4-2 and TRBJ2-7; tentative D call: TRBD2 (6 bases). V gave up 0 bases and J gave up 5 bases, with 11 bases separating them. Germline-derived CDR1 and CDR2 are LGHNA and YNFKEQ. This CDR3 spans 14 amino acids. CDR3 bases: TGTGCCAGCAGCCAAGAAACACTAGCCCACGAGCAGTACTTC. This translates into CASSQETLAHEQYF.

As regards this clone: Other DNA sequences in this specimen translate into the identical CDR3. The chain recombines TRBV28 with TRBJ2-1; D remains ambiguous. Germline-derived CDR1 and CDR2 are MDHEN and SYDVKM. Trimming took 7 bases from V and 9 from J, leaving 7 bases between them. CDR3 length equals 10 residues. CDR3 sequence: CASMGGEQFF. The CDR3, as DNA: TGTGCCAGCATGGGCGGTGAGCAGTTCTTC.

The chain uses TRBV15 and TRBJ1-1; the D is unclear. The V and J ends lost 5 bases and 4 bases respectively, with 14 bases between them. The CDR3 has 14 residues. In germline, CDR1 is LNHNV, CDR2 YYDKDF (reference sequence). The CDR3 here is CATSFFRPATEAFF. Written as DNA, the CDR3 is TGTGCCACCAGCTTCTTTAGGCCGGCCACTGAAGCTTTCTTT.

The rearrangement uses TRBV7-6 and TRBJ2-1, with D unresolved. In germline, CDR1 is SGHVS, CDR2 FNYEAQ. The CDR3 loop spans 13 amino acids. Trimming took off 5 bases at V and 5 bases at J, with 10 bases between the two ends. In DNA form, the CDR3 reads TGTGCCAGCAGCGACGGATTTAACAATGAGCAGTTCTTC. Translation gives CASSDGFNNEQFF.

The chain recombines TRBV7-9 with TRBJ2-1, with 7 bases lining up with TRBD2. V dropped 1 base and J dropped 4; count of bases not matched to a gene: 4. This CDR3 has 15 amino acids. Per the germline V gene, CDR1 is SEHNR and CDR2 is FQNEAQ (reference sequence). Written as DNA, the CDR3 is TGTGCCAGCAGCTTAGGTAGCGGGCTTTACAATGAGCAGTTCTTC. Its protein is CASSLGSGLYNEQFF.

The chain joins TRBV7-3 to TRBJ2-2; 15 bases fit TRBD2. Germline assignment: CDR1 SGHTA and CDR2 FQGTGA. The length of the CDR3 is 18 residues. J lost 5 bases, V lost 0 bases, and 4 bases had no gene match. CDR3 nucleotide sequence: TGTGCCAGCAGCTTAACGCGGGGACTAGCGGGAGGTACCGGGGAGCTGTTTTTT. Its translation: CASSLTRGLAGGTGELFF.

This clone showed up just once. The V call is TRBV5-6, the J call TRBJ1-5; 8 nucleotides line up with TRBD1. Per germline, CDR1 SGHDT and CDR2 YYEEEE. The CDR3 loop spans 15 amino acids. Trimming removed 0 bases from V and 3 bases from J; junction bases left unmatched: 2. Here the CDR3 reads CASSLGQGNNQPQHF. The CDR3 region has the DNA TGTGCCAGCAGCTTGGGACAGGGGAACAATCAGCCCCAGCATTTT.

To note about this clone: The identical CDR3 is also encoded by other nucleotide sequences in the sample. The gene calls are TRBV9 and TRBJ2-1, with a possible D match to TRBD2 (5 bases). Deletions cut 0 bases from V and 6 bases from J, with 10 bases between. The CDR3 has 14 residues. Germline V gene sequence: CDR1 SGDLS, CDR2 YYNGEE. The CDR3 reads CASSVGGSTNEQFF. CDR3 nucleotide sequence: TGTGCCAGCAGCGTAGGTGGGAGTACCAATGAGCAGTTCTTC.

The V call is TRBV7-6, the J call TRBJ2-3, with no clear D. CDR3 length: 16 amino acids. Trimming left V 0 bases short and J 0 bases short, with 10 bases between. Looked up from germline, CDR1 is SGHVS and CDR2 is FNYEAQ. The CDR3 reads CASSLAVVLSTDTQYF. The DNA for the CDR3 is TGTGCCAGCAGCTTAGCCGTGGTTTTGAGCACAGATACGCAGTATTTT.

Points on this clone: Other DNA sequences of this sample code for an identical CDR3. This chain connects TRBV4-2 to TRBJ1-3; D is undetermined. The germline gives CDR1 LGHNA, CDR2 YNFKEQ. This CDR3 spans 16 amino acids. Trimming stripped 0 bases from V and 0 bases from J, with 9 bases between. This CDR3 reads CASSQDLSRSGNTIYF. The CDR3 DNA sequence: TGTGCCAGCAGCCAAGATCTTTCCCGCTCTGGAAACACCATATATTTT.

The chain joins TRBV5-1 to TRBJ2-7; D is possibly TRBD1 or TRBD2 (6 bases each). Trimming took 4 bases from V and 5 from J, leaving 16 bases between them. The germline V gene has CDR1 SGHRS and CDR2 YFSETQ. The CDR3 runs to 14 residues. CDR3 nucleotide sequence: TGCGCCAGCAGCGGCGAGGGGGGTCTCGACGAGCAGTACTTC. Translating it yields CASSGEGGLDEQYF.

The chain is built from TRBV5-8 and TRBJ2-1; D gene uncertain. The CDR3 consists of 15 residues. Trimming took off 3 bases at V and 0 bases at J, with 10 bases between the two ends. CDR1 is SGHTS and CDR2 is YDEGEE in the germline V gene. CDR3 loop: CASSSRTSSYNEQFF. CDR3 nucleotides: TGTGCCAGCAGCTCGAGAACCAGCTCCTACAATGAGCAGTTCTTC. Filled out from reference TRBV5-8 and TRBJ2-1, the complete variable domain reads EAGVTQSPTHLIKTRGQQATLRCSPISGHTSVYWYQQALGLGLQFLLWYDEGEERNRGNFPPRFSGRQFPNYSSELNVNALELEDSALYLCASSSRTSSYNEQFFGPGTRLTVL.

This clone was counted a single time. The chain joins TRBV27 to TRBJ2-3; D assignment may be TRBD1 or TRBD2 (5 bases each). The germline gives CDR1 MNHEY, CDR2 SMNVEV (reference sequence). The CDR3 totals 14 residues. Trimming stripped 3 bases from V and 7 bases from J, with 14 bases between. CDR3 nucleotide sequence: TGTGCCAGCAGTTTTGGGACGGCGTTTAATACGCAGTATTTT. Translating it yields CASSFGTAFNTQYF.